One and the same sample provided the 8 T cell receptor beta chains below, sequenced in a study of blood T cell repertoires in COVID-19. Assay used: immunoSEQ multiplex PCR; TCRdb lists only in-frame clones, some missing. The repertoire has 170,000 or so clones, around 86% of them found once; the top ten carry about 9.6%. What was sequenced was peripheral blood. The source is a man between 45 and 60 years old with active or convalescent COVID-19.

The chain is built from TRBV5-4 and TRBJ1-2; D gene ambiguous. The CDR3 extends over 13 amino acids. The germline V and J ends were trimmed by 4 bases and 1 base, with 8 bases remaining between them. Germline CDR1 reads SGHNT; CDR2 reads YYREEE (reference sequence). The CDR3 bases are TGTGCCAGCAGCCTGGACGGTAACTATGGCTACACCTTC. Translating it yields CASSLDGNYGYTF.

This clone was counted a few times. The genes are TRBV7-2 and TRBJ1-2; the match to TRBD1 covers 7 bases. The CDR3 loop spans 15 amino acids. Per germline, CDR1 SGHTA and CDR2 FQGNSA. Losses at the gene ends were 2 bases for V and 4 bases for J; bases not matched to a gene: 7. CDR3: CASSLMTGPGYGYTF. CDR3 in DNA: TGTGCCAGCAGCTTAATGACAGGGCCGGGCTATGGCTACACCTTC.

Notes on this clone: One end of the junction does not line up with germline, which may come from a read error. The chain joins TRBV20-1 to TRBJ1-5, with D hard to call. The CDR3 extends over 8 amino acids. The germline V gene has CDR1 DFQATT and CDR2 SNEGSKA (reference sequence). In DNA, the CDR3 is TGCAGTGCTAGGTATTTATATTTT. Residues: CSARYLYF.

The V gene is TRBV6-5, the J gene TRBJ1-1, with D perhaps matching TRBD1 (6 bases). Germline CDR1 MNHEY, CDR2 SVGAGI. This CDR3 region has 13 residues. Trimming took off 7 bases at V and 1 base at J, with 10 bases between the two ends. The CDR3 DNA sequence: TGTGCCAGCATTCCGACAGGGAACACTGAAGCTTTCTTT. Its protein is CASIPTGNTEAFF.

This clone has just a few counts. The chain links TRBV10-2 to TRBJ2-1; 9 nucleotides agree with TRBD2. CDR3 length: 13 amino acids. Per germline, CDR1 WSHSY and CDR2 SAAADI. After removal of 4 bases from V and 7 bases from J, the junction contained 2 bases not matched to a gene. The CDR3, as DNA: TGCGCCAGCAGTGTAGCGGGAGCTAATGAGCAGTTCTTC. This codes for CASSVAGANEQFF.

This chain uses TRBV11-1 with TRBJ2-5; D is perhaps TRBD2 (6 bases). V was shortened by 7 bases and J by 5 bases, with 14 bases between the two germline ends. The CDR3 length is 13 residues. Germline V gives CDR1 SGHAT, CDR2 FQDESV (reference sequence). CDR3 coding DNA: TGTGCCAGCAACCGGAGGGGCCGTGAGACCCAGTACTTC. This translates into CASNRRGRETQYF.

This rearrangement joins TRBV4-2 to TRBJ2-7, with 8 bases identical to TRBD1. From germline, CDR1 is LGHNA and CDR2 YNFKEQ. V was clipped by 4 bases and J by 3 bases; unmatched bases: 14. This CDR3 region has 17 residues. The DNA for the CDR3 is TGTGCCAGCAGCCCATACCTTGGACAGGGCCCCAACTACGAGCAGTACTTC. Translated, it gives CASSPYLGQGPNYEQYF.

V gene TRBV7-9 combines with J gene TRBJ1-2; D is uncertain. CDR3 length: 15 residues. Trimming pared 6 bases from V and 6 bases from J, leaving 20 bases between. The germline V gene has CDR1 SEHNR and CDR2 FQNEAQ (reference sequence). CDR3 region: CASSLPQLLEDGYTF. Here the CDR3 DNA reads TGTGCCAGCAGTTTACCCCAGCTATTAGAGGATGGCTACACCTTC.